Listed below are T cell receptor beta chains from one sample, sequenced in a study of patients and donors after allogeneic stem cell transplantation. In TCRdb, the RT-PCR reads were re-called with MiXCR into one record per CDR3 protein. The data hold around 150,000 distinct CDR3 sequences, with about two fifths observed a single time. Sequences were obtained from blood, either unsorted or a sorted T cell fraction (not recorded which). The receptors come from a human donor who was either an allogeneic HSCT recipient or a stem cell or donor lymphocyte infusion donor (not recorded which). It is not recorded whose cells these are; they may come from a transplant donor. CDR3s include the opening cysteine and the closing phenylalanine or tryptophan. The order of the fields is J gene, D gene, clone size, V gene, CDR3 DNA, CDR3 protein. D genes are given only for firm matches. Not all rows give a size; the values are once, few, many and, for expanded clones, a class.

j_call: TRBJ2-5; d_call: NA; clone_size: once; v_call: TRBV13; cdr3_nt: TGTACCAGCAGCTTGGGGGTAGACCTTCAAGAGACCCAGTACTTC; cdr3_aa: CTSSLGVDLQETQYF
j_call: TRBJ2-2; d_call: NA; clone_size: NA; v_call: TRBV6-5; cdr3_nt: TGTGCCAGCAGTTACTCAGCACAGGGAGGAAACACCGGGGAGCTGTTTTTT; cdr3_aa: CASSYSAQGGNTGELFF
j_call: TRBJ1-2; d_call: NA; clone_size: few; v_call: TRBV6-5; cdr3_nt: TGTGCCAGCAGACCGATAACGGATAACTATGGCTACACCTTC; cdr3_aa: CASRPITDNYGYTF
j_call: TRBJ2-5; d_call: NA; clone_size: NA; v_call: TRBV2; cdr3_nt: TGTGCCAGCAGTCTCTATATAGGAGAGACCCAGTACTTC; cdr3_aa: CASSLYIGETQYF
j_call: TRBJ1-5; d_call: TRBD1; clone_size: few; v_call: TRBV6-2/TRBV6-3; cdr3_nt: TGTGCCAGCAGTCCCGACAGGGTCAATCAGCCCCAGCATTTT; cdr3_aa: CASSPDRVNQPQHF
j_call: TRBJ2-1; d_call: TRBD2; clone_size: NA; v_call: TRBV6-2/TRBV6-3; cdr3_nt: TGTGCCAGCAGTTACGAAACGGGGGGGCCCGTAGATGAGCAGTTCTTC; cdr3_aa: CASSYETGGPVDEQFF
j_call: TRBJ2-5; d_call: NA; clone_size: NA; v_call: TRBV7-6; cdr3_nt: TGTGCCAGCGGCCCCCTCCTAGGTCGCCAAGAGACCCAGTACTTC; cdr3_aa: CASGPLLGRQETQYF
j_call: TRBJ2-7; d_call: NA; clone_size: few; v_call: TRBV6-2/TRBV6-3; cdr3_nt: TGTGCCAGCAGTTCATCTCTCAGCTCCTACGAGCAGTACTTC; cdr3_aa: CASSSSLSSYEQYF
j_call: TRBJ2-1; d_call: NA; clone_size: NA; v_call: TRBV28; cdr3_nt: TGTGCCAGCAGACTACAGAGGAATGAGCAGTTCTTC; cdr3_aa: CASRLQRNEQFF
j_call: TRBJ1-1; d_call: TRBD1; clone_size: NA; v_call: TRBV13; cdr3_nt: TGTGCCAGCAGCTTTCTTACAGGGGTTTTAGACACTGAAGCTTTCTTT; cdr3_aa: CASSFLTGVLDTEAFF
j_call: TRBJ2-1; d_call: NA; clone_size: few; v_call: TRBV27; cdr3_nt: TGTGCCAGCAGTTTCCCCACAGGGAGTGAGCAGTTCTTC; cdr3_aa: CASSFPTGSEQFF
j_call: TRBJ2-1; d_call: NA; clone_size: NA; v_call: TRBV6-5; cdr3_nt: TGTGCCGCATGGGCAGGGGGGTCCTACAATGAGCAGTTCTTC; cdr3_aa: CAAWAGGSYNEQFF
j_call: TRBJ1-2; d_call: NA; clone_size: NA; v_call: TRBV9; cdr3_nt: TGTGCCAGCAGCGTAGCTACGGGAGGGGCTTCCTATGGCTACACCTTC; cdr3_aa: CASSVATGGASYGYTF
j_call: TRBJ2-2; d_call: NA; clone_size: NA; v_call: TRBV9; cdr3_nt: TGTGCCAGCAGCGTAGATCCAGGGACGAACACCGGGGAGCTGTTTTTT; cdr3_aa: CASSVDPGTNTGELFF
j_call: TRBJ2-3; d_call: NA; clone_size: few; v_call: TRBV20-1; cdr3_nt: TGCAGTGCTAGATTAACTACAGGGCGGATTATTGCTACGCAGTATTTT; cdr3_aa: CSARLTTGRIIATQYF
j_call: TRBJ2-3; d_call: NA; clone_size: NA; v_call: TRBV25-1; cdr3_nt: TGTGCCAGCGTCAAACAGGGAATAGATACGCAGTATTTT; cdr3_aa: CASVKQGIDTQYF
j_call: TRBJ1-5; d_call: NA; clone_size: NA; v_call: TRBV6-2/TRBV6-3; cdr3_nt: TGTGCCAGCACAGAACAGATCGTAAGCAATCAGCCCCAGCATTTT; cdr3_aa: CASTEQIVSNQPQHF
j_call: TRBJ1-6; d_call: NA; clone_size: few; v_call: TRBV20-1; cdr3_nt: TGCAGTGCTGCAGGGTTTCAAAATCCCCTCCACTTT; cdr3_aa: CSAAGFQNPLHF
j_call: TRBJ1-2; d_call: NA; clone_size: NA; v_call: TRBV28; cdr3_nt: TGTGCCAGCAATTCACCGGGCGCCGGGGCCCGGGGAGGCTACACCTTC; cdr3_aa: CASNSPGAGARGGYTF
j_call: TRBJ2-5; d_call: NA; clone_size: NA; v_call: TRBV6-6; cdr3_nt: TGTGCCAGCAGTTTTGGGGCGGGAAAGGAGACCCAGTACTTC; cdr3_aa: CASSFGAGKETQYF
j_call: TRBJ2-2; d_call: NA; clone_size: NA; v_call: TRBV13; cdr3_nt: TGTGCCAGCATCGTGGGGCCAGGAACCGGGGAGCTGTTTTTT; cdr3_aa: CASIVGPGTGELFF
j_call: TRBJ2-3; d_call: TRBD2; clone_size: NA; v_call: TRBV20-1; cdr3_nt: TGCAGTGCTAGTTCACTAGCGGGGGTTGATACGCAGTATTTT; cdr3_aa: CSASSLAGVDTQYF
j_call: TRBJ1-1; d_call: TRBD1; clone_size: few; v_call: TRBV9; cdr3_nt: TGTGCCAGCAGCGAGGACAGGGGGCAAGCTTTCTTT; cdr3_aa: CASSEDRGQAFF
j_call: TRBJ1-6; d_call: NA; clone_size: NA; v_call: TRBV28; cdr3_nt: TGTGCCAGCAGTCCCCCGCCGGAGAGTTCACCCCTCCACTTT; cdr3_aa: CASSPPPESSPLHF
j_call: TRBJ2-5; d_call: NA; clone_size: NA; v_call: TRBV28; cdr3_nt: TGTGCCAGCAGTTTAACCCCCCGGATCGGAGAGACCCAGTACTTC; cdr3_aa: CASSLTPRIGETQYF
j_call: TRBJ1-1; d_call: NA; clone_size: few; v_call: TRBV11-1; cdr3_nt: TGTGCCAGCAGCTTAGGTATTTTGGTCCCGGAGAACACTGAAGCTTTCTTT; cdr3_aa: CASSLGILVPENTEAFF
j_call: TRBJ2-1; d_call: TRBD2; clone_size: NA; v_call: TRBV9; cdr3_nt: TGTGCCAGCAGCGTAGGACTAGCCTCTCTATACAATGAGCAGTTCTTC; cdr3_aa: CASSVGLASLYNEQFF
j_call: TRBJ1-6; d_call: NA; clone_size: many; v_call: TRBV12-3/TRBV12-4; cdr3_nt: TGTGCCAGCAGGCGAGGGACAACAAGCAATTCACCCCTCCACTTT; cdr3_aa: CASRRGTTSNSPLHF
j_call: TRBJ2-5; d_call: TRBD2; clone_size: few; v_call: TRBV28; cdr3_nt: TGTGCCAGCAGTTCGGGACTAGCGGGGGGAGAGACCCAGTACTTC; cdr3_aa: CASSSGLAGGETQYF